The 9 T cell receptor beta chains below were found in one sample sequenced in a study of blood T cells in healthy people across ages. Then a second PCR, running roughly 7 to 11 cycles, was carried out with a sample-barcoded 5' primer and a J-beta primer mix. One entry per CDR3 protein, called by TCRdb with MiXCR from the 5' RACE reads. The sample carries around 790,000 distinct CDR3 sequences, under 45% recorded once. The sample comprised blood. These receptors all come from a man aged 55 to 69 in good health.

The table lists this clonotype with a few counts. The genes are TRBV20-1 and TRBJ2-1, with 10 bases matching TRBD2. J lost 7 bases, V lost 0 bases, and 6 bases had no gene match. CDR1 and CDR2 (germline): DFQATT, SNEGSKA (reference sequence). The CDR3 has 15 residues. The CDR3 reads CSARDPSGGMNEQFF. In DNA form, the CDR3 reads TGCAGTGCTAGAGATCCTAGCGGGGGCATGAATGAGCAGTTCTTC.

The chain combines TRBV7-8 with TRBJ1-2, with 8 bases matching TRBD1. This CDR3 is 13 amino acids long. Germline assignment: CDR1 SGHVS and CDR2 FQNEAQ. After removal of 5 bases from V and 8 bases from J, the junction contained 7 bases not matched to a gene. CDR3 residues: CASSARTGGGYTF. DNA for the CDR3: TGTGCCAGCAGCGCGCGCACAGGGGGAGGCTACACCTTC.

The chain couples TRBV12-5 to TRBJ1-5; a possible D gene is TRBD1 (6 bases). This CDR3 spans 16 amino acids. Per germline, CDR1 LGHNT and CDR2 FRNRAP. V was clipped by 0 bases and J by 3 bases, with 12 bases between them. DNA of the CDR3: TGTGCTAGTGGTTTGGTAGGGGCAGGGGTCAATCAGCCCCAGCATTTT. Protein sequence: CASGLVGAGVNQPQHF.

For this clonotype: A junction boundary mismatches the germline segment, possibly from a read error. The chain employs TRBV6-2 or TRBV6-3 and TRBJ2-1, with no clear D. Germline CDR1 MNHEY, CDR2 SVGEGT. CDR3 length equals 15 residues. CDR3 residues: CVSSYLGPNNNEQFF. The CDR3 DNA follows: TGTGTCAGCAGTTACCTAGGCCCTAATAACAATGAGCAGTTCTTC.

The V call is TRBV12-3 or TRBV12-4, the J call TRBJ1-5; D might be TRBD1 (5 bases). The germline V and J ends were trimmed by 2 bases and 9 bases, with 11 bases remaining between them. This CDR3 comprises 13 residues. The CDR3 nucleotides read TGTGCCAGCAGTTTATTTGGGGGGATGCCCCAGCATTTT. Translating it yields CASSLFGGMPQHF.

The chain uses TRBV4-3 and TRBJ2-3; 8 nucleotides agree with TRBD2. J lost 3 bases, V lost 0 bases, and 2 bases had no gene match. This CDR3 is built from 15 residues. CDR1 and CDR2 (germline): LGHNA, YSLEER. The CDR3 loop reads CASSQDTGGTDTQYF. The CDR3 DNA is TGCGCCAGCAGCCAAGATACGGGGGGGACAGATACGCAGTATTTT.

V usage is TRBV20-1 and J usage is TRBJ2-1; TRBD2 might be the D (6 bases). This CDR3 is built from 16 residues. V lost 0 bases and J lost 4, with 16 bases in between. The germline V gene has CDR1 DFQATT and CDR2 SNEGSKA (reference sequence). The CDR3 bases are TGCAGTGCTAGAGATGAAAGGGCGGGGCCGTACAATGAGCAGTTCTTC. Its translation is CSARDERAGPYNEQFF.

In regard to this clonotype: An end of the junction differs from the germline gene, which may be a read error. The rearrangement links TRBV4-1 to TRBJ1-2; D not resolved. The CDR3 loop spans 13 amino acids. Germline CDR1 and CDR2: MGHRA and YSYEKL. CDR3 in amino acids: CAGSPGPNYGYTF. CDR3 bases: TGCGCCGGCAGCCCCGGGCCTAACTATGGCTACACCTTC.

This chain links TRBV7-9 with TRBJ2-3; TRBD1 agrees at 7 bases. CDR3 length: 16 amino acids. CDR1 is SEHNR and CDR2 is FQNEAQ in the germline V gene (reference sequence). J gave up 2 bases and V 5 bases, and 10 bases lay outside the gene matches. DNA of the CDR3: TGTGCCAGCAGCCGTGGAAGGGACAGCTACACAGATACGCAGTATTTT. Translating gives CASSRGRDSYTDTQYF.